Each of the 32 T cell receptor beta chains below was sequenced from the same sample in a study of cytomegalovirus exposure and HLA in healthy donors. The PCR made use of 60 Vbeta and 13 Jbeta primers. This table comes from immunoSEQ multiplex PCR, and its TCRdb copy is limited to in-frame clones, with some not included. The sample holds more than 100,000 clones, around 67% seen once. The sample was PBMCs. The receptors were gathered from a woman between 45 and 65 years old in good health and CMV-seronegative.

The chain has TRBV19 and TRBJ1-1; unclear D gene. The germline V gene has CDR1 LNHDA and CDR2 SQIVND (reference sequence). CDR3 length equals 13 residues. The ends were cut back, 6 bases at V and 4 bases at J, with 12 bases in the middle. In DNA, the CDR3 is TGTGCCAGTAGCCTAAAAGAGGGCACTGAAGCTTTCTTT. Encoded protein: CASSLKEGTEAFF.

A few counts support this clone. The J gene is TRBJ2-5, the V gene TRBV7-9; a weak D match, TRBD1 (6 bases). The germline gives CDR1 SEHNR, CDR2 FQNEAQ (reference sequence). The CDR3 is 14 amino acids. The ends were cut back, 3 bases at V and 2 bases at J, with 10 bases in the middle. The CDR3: CASSFRQEQETQYF. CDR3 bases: TGTGCCAGCAGCTTTCGACAGGAACAAGAGACCCAGTACTTC.

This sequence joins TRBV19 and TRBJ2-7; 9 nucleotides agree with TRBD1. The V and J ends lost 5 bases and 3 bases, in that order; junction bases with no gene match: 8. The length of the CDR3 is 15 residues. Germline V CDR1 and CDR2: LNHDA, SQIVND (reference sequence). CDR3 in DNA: TGTGCCAGTAGTCTCCGGGACAGGGATGTCTACGAGCAGTACTTC. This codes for CASSLRDRDVYEQYF.

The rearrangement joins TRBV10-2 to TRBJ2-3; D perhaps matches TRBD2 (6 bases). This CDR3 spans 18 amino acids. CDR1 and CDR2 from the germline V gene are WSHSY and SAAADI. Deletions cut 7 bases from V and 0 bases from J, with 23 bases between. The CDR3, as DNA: TGCGCCAGCAAGGGCGGGAATTTTCCCGGATTAAGCACAGATACGCAGTATTTT. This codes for CASKGGNFPGLSTDTQYF.

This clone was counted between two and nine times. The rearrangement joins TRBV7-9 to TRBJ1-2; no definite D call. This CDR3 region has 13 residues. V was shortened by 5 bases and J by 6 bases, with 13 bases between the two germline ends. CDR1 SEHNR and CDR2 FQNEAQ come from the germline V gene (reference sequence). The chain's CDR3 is CASSQARYHGYTF. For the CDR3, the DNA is TGTGCCAGCAGCCAAGCCCGATACCATGGCTACACCTTC.

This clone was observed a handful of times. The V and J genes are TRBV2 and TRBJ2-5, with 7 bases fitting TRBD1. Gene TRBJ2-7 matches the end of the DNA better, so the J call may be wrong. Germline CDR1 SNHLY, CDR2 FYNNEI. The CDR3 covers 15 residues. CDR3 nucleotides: TGTGCCAGCACCTCCCCACAGGGGACAACCTACGAGCAGTACTTC. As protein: CASTSPQGTTYEQYF.

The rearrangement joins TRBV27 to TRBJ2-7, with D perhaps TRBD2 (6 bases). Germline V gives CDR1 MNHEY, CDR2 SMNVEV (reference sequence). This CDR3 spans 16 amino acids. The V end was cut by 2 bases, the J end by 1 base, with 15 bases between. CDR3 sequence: CASSLPFWGGSYEQYF. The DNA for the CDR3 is TGTGCCAGCAGTTTACCCTTCTGGGGAGGATCCTACGAGCAGTACTTC.

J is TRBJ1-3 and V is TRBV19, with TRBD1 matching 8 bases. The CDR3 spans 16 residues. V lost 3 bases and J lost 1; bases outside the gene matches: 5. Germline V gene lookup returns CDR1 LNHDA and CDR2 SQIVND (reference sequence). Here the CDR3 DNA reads TGTGCCAGTAGTATGCCCGGACAGGGATCTGGAAACACCATATATTTT. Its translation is CASSMPGQGSGNTIYF.

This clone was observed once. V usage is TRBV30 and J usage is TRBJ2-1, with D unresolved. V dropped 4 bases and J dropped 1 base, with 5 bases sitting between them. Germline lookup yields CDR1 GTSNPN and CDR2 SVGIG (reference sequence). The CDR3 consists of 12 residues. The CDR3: CAWISSYNEQFF. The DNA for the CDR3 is TGTGCCTGGATATCGTCCTACAATGAGCAGTTCTTC.

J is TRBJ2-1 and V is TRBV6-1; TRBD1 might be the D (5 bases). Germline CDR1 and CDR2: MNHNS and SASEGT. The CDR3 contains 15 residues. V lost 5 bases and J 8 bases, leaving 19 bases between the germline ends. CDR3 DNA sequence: TGTGCCAGCAGTCAATCCCCCACAGGCAGCCATGAGCAGTTCTTC. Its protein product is CASSQSPTGSHEQFF.

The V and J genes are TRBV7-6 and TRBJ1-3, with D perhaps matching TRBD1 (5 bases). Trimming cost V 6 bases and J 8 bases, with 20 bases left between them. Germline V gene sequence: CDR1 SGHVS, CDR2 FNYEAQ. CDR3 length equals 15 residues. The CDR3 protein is CASRYTGGDGDTIYF. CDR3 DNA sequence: TGTGCCAGCAGATATACCGGAGGGGACGGTGACACCATATATTTT.

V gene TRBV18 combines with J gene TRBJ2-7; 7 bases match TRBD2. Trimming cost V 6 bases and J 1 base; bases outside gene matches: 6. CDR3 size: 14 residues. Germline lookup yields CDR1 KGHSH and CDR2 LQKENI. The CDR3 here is CASSSLGGSYEQYF. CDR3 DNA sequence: TGTGCCAGCTCTTCCCTGGGGGGGTCCTACGAGCAGTACTTC.

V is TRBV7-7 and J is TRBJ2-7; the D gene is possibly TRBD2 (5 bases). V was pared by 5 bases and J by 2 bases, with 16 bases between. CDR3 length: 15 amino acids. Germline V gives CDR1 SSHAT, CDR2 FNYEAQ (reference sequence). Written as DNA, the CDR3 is TGTGCCAGCAGCGTGGAGGTAGGGCCAACCTACGAGCAGTACTTC. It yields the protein CASSVEVGPTYEQYF. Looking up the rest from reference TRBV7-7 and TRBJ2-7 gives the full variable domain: GAGVSQSPRYKVTKRGQDVTLRCDPISSHATLYWYQQALGQGPEFLTYFNYEAQPDKSGLPSDRFSAERPEGSISTLTIQRTEQRDSAMYRCASSVEVGPTYEQYFGPGTRLTVT.

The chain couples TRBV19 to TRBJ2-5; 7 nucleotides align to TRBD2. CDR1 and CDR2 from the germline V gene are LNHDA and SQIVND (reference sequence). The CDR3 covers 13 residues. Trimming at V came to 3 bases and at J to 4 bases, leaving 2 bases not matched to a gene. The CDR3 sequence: CASSMGGVETQYF. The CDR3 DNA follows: TGTGCCAGTAGTATGGGGGGGGTAGAGACCCAGTACTTC.

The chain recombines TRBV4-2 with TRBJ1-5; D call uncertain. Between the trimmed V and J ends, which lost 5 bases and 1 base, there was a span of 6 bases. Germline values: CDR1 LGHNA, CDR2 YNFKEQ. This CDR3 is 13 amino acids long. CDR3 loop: CASSEASNQPQHF. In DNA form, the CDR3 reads TGTGCCAGCAGCGAAGCGAGCAATCAGCCCCAGCATTTT.

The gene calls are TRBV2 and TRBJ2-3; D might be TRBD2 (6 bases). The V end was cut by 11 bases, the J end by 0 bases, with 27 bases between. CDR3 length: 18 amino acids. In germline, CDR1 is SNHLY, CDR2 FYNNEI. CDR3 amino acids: CASRSGEVGHPSTDTQYF. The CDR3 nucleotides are TGTGCCTCGAGGTCGGGGGAAGTGGGTCATCCCAGCACAGATACGCAGTATTTT.

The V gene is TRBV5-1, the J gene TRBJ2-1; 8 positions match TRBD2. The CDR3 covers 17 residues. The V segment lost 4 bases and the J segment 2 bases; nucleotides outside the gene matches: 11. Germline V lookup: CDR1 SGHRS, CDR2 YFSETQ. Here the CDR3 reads CASSLQRGGMTYNEQFF. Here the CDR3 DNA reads TGCGCCAGCAGCCTTCAACGGGGGGGGATGACCTACAATGAGCAGTTCTTC. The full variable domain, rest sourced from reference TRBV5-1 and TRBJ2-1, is KAGVTQTPRYLIKTRGQQVTLSCSPISGHRSVSWYQQTPGQGLQFLFEYFSETQRNKGNFPGRFSGRQFSNSRSEMNVSTLELGDSALYLCASSLQRGGMTYNEQFFGPGTRLTVL.

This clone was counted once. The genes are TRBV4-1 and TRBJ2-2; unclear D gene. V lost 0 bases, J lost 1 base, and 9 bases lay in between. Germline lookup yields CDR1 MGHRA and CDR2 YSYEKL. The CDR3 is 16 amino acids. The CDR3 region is CASSQDAHKNTGELFF. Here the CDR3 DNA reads TGCGCCAGCAGCCAAGATGCACACAAGAACACCGGGGAGCTGTTTTTT.

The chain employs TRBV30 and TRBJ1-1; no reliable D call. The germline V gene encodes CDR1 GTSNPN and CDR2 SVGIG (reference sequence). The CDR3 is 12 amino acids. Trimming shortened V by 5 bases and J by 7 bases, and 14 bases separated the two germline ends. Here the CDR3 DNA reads TGTGCCTGGGGCGGTGGAGTAATTGAAGCTTTCTTT. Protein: CAWGGGVIEAFF.

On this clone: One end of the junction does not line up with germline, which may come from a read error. The DNA for the CDR3 is TGTGCTAGCAGCTTAGGCATCGGGGAGACAGATACGCAGTATTTT. As protein: CASSLGIGETDTQYF. V usage is TRBV7-7 and J usage is TRBJ2-3, with D possibly matching TRBD2 (5 bases). The germline gives CDR1 SSHAT, CDR2 FNYEAQ (reference sequence). The length of the CDR3 is 15 residues.

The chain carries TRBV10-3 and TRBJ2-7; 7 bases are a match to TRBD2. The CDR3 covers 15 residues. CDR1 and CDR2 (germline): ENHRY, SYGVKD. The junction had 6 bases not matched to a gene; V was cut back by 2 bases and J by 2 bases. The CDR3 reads CAISETSAAAYEQYF. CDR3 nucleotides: TGTGCCATCAGTGAGACTAGCGCGGCGGCCTACGAGCAGTACTTC.

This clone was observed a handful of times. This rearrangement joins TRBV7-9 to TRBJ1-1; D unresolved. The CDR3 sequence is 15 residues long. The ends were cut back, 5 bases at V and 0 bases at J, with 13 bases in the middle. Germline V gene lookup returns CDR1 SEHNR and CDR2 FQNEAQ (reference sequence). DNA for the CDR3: TGTGCCAGCAGCCGCTTAGGAGGACTGAACACTGAAGCTTTCTTT. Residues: CASSRLGGLNTEAFF. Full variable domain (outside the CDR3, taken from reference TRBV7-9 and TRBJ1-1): DTGVSQNPRHKITKRGQNVTFRCDPISEHNRLYWYRQTLGQGPEFLTYFQNEAQLEKSRLLSDRFSAERPKGSFSTLEIQRTEQGDSAMYLCASSRLGGLNTEAFFGQGTRLTVV.

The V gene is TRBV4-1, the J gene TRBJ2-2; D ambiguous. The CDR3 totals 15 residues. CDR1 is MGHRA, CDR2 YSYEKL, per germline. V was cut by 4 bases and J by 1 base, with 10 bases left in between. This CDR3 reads CASSLNTVNTGELFF. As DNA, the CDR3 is TGCGCCAGCAGCCTTAATACAGTGAACACCGGGGAGCTGTTTTTT.

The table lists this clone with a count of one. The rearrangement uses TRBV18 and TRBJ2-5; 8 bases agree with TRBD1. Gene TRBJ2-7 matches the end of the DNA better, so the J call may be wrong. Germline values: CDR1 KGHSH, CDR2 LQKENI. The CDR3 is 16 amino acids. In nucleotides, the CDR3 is TGTGCCAGCTCACCTTCCACCGGGACAGGAACCTACGAGCAGTACTTC. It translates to CASSPSTGTGTYEQYF.

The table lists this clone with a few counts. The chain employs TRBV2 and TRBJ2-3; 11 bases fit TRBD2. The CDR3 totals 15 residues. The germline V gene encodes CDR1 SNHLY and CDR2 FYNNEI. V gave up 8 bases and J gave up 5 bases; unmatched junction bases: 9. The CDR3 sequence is CASGGLADAGDTQYF. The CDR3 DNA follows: TGTGCCAGCGGGGGACTAGCGGATGCGGGAGATACGCAGTATTTT.

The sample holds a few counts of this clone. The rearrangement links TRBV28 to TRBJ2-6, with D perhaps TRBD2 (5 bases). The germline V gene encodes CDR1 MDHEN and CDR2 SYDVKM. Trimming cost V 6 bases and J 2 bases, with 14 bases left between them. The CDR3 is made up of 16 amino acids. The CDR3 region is CASSLRRSPGANVLTF. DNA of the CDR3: TGTGCCAGCAGCCTCAGGAGGTCTCCTGGGGCCAACGTCCTGACTTTC. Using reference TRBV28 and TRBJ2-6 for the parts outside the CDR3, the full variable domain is DVKVTQSSRYLVKRTGEKVFLECVQDMDHENMFWYRQDPGLGLRLIYFSYDVKMKEKGDIPEGYSVSREKKERFSLILESASTNQTSMYLCASSLRRSPGANVLTFGAGSRLTVL.

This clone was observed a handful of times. Here the CDR3 DNA reads TGTGCCAGCAGCCAAGATAGCGGGACTGCCCTCTTTAGCTATGGCTACACCTTC. It is translated as CASSQDSGTALFSYGYTF. The chain links TRBV4-2 to TRBJ1-2; D is possibly TRBD1 (5 bases). V lost 0 bases, J lost 4 bases, and 21 bases lay in between. The CDR3 has 18 residues. Germline V gives CDR1 LGHNA, CDR2 YNFKEQ.

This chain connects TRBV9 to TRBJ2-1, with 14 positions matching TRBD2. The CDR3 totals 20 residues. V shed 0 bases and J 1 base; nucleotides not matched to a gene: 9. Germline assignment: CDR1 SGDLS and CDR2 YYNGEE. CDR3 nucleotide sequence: TGTGCCAGCAGCGTAGCCGGACGACTAGCGGGAGGGAGGTCCTACAATGAGCAGTTCTTC. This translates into CASSVAGRLAGGRSYNEQFF.

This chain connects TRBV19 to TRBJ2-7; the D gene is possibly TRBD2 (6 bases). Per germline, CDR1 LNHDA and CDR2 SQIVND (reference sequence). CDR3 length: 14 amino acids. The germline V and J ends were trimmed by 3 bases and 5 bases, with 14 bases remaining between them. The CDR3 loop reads CASSILPSGHEQYF. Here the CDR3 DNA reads TGTGCCAGTAGTATCTTGCCGAGCGGGCACGAGCAGTACTTC.

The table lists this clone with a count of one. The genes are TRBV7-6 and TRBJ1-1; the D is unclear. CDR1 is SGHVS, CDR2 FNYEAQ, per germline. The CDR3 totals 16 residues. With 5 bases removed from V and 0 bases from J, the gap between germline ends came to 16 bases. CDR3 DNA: TGTGCCAGCAGCCGCCGGTATAGGAGCCTGAACACTGAAGCTTTCTTT. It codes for CASSRRYRSLNTEAFF.

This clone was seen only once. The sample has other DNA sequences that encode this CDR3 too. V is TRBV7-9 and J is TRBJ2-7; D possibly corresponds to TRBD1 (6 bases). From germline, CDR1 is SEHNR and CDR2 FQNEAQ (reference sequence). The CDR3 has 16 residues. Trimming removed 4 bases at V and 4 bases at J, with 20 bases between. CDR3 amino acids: CASSSSLSGVLYEQYF. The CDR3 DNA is TGTGCCAGCAGCTCAAGTTTGTCAGGGGTGTTATACGAGCAGTACTTC.

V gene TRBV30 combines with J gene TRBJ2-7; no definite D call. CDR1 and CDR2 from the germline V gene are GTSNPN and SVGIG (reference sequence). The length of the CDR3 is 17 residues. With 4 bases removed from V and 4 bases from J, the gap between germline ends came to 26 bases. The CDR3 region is CAWNLVSSIPPEYEQYF. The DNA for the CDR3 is TGTGCCTGGAATTTGGTTTCGAGTATCCCCCCTGAATACGAGCAGTACTTC. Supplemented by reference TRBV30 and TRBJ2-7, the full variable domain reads SQTIHQWPATLVQPVGSPLSLECTVEGTSNPNLYWYRQAAGRGLQLLFYSVGIGQISSEVPQNLSASRPQDRQFILSSKKLLLSDSGFYLCAWNLVSSIPPEYEQYFGPGTRLTVT.